The text below deals with one T cell receptor (beta chain). Trimming pared 7 bases from V and 6 bases from J, leaving 19 bases between. Germline loops: CDR1 SGHRS, CDR2 YFSETQ. CDR3 length equals 14 residues. These data belong to a study of blood T cell repertoires in COVID-19. The overall study: The United States, Italy and Spain supplied acute and convalescent COVID-19 samples.

Original methodology: From reference gene primer amplification, estimates of nucleated cell counts were derived. Profiled with immunoSEQ multiplex PCR; TCRdb holds only in-frame clones, not every one. The V and J calls and clone size come from that table; D and trimming were worked out from the DNA. Altogether about 200,000 clones are present, approximately 82% being singletons, with the ten largest covering approximately 6.9%. The sample was peripheral blood. The chain combines TRBV5-1 with TRBJ1-2; no clear D. This TCR was sampled from a human donor with acute or convalescent COVID-19. The donor label of this sample is uncertain. DNA for the CDR3: TGCGCCAGCTCCTCAGGATCCCCGCAGGATGGCTACACCTTC. Translating it yields CASSSGSPQDGYTF.